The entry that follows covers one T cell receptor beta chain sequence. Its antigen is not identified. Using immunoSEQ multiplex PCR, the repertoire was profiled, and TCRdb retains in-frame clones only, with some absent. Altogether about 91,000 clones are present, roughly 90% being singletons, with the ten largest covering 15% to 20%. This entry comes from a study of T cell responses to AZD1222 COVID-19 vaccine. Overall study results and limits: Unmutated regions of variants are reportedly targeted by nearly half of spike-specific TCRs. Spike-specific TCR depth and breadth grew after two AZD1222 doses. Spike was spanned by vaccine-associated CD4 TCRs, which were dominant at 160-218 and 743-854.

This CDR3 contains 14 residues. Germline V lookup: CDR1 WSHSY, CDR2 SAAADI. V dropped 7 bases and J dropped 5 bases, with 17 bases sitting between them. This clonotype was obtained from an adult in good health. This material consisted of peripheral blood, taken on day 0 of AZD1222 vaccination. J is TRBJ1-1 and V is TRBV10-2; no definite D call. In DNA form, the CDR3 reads TGCGCCAGCATCCTGAGTCGGGGATCAACTGAAGCTTTCTTT. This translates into CASILSRGSTEAFF.